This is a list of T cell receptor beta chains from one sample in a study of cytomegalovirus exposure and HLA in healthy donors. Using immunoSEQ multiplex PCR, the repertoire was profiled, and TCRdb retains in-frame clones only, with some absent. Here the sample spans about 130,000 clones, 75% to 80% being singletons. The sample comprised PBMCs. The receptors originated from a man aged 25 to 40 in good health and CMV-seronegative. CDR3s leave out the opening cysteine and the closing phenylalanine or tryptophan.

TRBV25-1,ASQGAPGKETQY
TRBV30,AWTAAGGTYEQY
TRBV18,ASSPVATGSTTEAF
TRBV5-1,ASSLAERGETQY
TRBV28,ASSFTYRVGSPDTQY
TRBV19,ASSVAGTGVTETQY
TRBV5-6,ASSLGQTPYEQY
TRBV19,ASSIVSGRALGNIQY
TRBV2,ASDRSSTSYEQY
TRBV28,ASSLLLVPGQGPNTGELF
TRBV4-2,ASSQSSTVGETQY
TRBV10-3,ATGGTDTQY
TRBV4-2,ASSGTGTGPFYEQY
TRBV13,ASSLGRFGQAYPS
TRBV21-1,ASSKDRDEQF
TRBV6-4,ASSDWAAPNVLT
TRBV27,ASSLRRDSSETQY
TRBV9,ASSLLAGAEQY
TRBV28,ASSFSPRQGYSEQY
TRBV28,ASSRGQGRQPQH
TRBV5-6,ASSREAGVGYT
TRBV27,ASSSEQGRRETQY
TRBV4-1,ASSQYRVANYGYT